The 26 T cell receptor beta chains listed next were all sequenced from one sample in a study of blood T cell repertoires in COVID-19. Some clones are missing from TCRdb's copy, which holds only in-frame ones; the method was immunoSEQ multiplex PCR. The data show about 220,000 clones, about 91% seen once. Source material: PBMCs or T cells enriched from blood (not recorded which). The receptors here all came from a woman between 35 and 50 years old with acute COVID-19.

The chain's CDR3 is CASSIDWGGPTFNVLTF. CDR3 nucleotides: TGTGCCAGTAGTATAGATTGGGGAGGACCAACATTTAACGTCCTGACTTTC. This chain joins TRBV19 and TRBJ2-6, with D tentatively TRBD2 (6 bases). Between the trimmed V and J ends, which lost 0 bases and 10 bases, there was a span of 19 bases. Germline V CDR1 and CDR2: LNHDA, SQIVND (reference sequence). The CDR3 spans 17 residues.

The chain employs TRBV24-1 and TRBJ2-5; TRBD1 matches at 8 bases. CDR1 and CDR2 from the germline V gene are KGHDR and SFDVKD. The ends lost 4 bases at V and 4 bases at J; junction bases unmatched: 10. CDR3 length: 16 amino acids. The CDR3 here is CATSEPTGDKAETQYF. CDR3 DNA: TGTGCCACCAGTGAACCGACAGGGGATAAGGCAGAGACCCAGTACTTC.

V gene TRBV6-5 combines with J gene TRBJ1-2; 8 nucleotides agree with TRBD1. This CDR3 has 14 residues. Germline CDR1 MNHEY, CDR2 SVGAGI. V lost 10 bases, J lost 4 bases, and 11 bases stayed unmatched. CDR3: CATWFQGASYGYTF. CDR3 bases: TGTGCCACTTGGTTTCAGGGGGCGAGCTATGGCTACACCTTC.

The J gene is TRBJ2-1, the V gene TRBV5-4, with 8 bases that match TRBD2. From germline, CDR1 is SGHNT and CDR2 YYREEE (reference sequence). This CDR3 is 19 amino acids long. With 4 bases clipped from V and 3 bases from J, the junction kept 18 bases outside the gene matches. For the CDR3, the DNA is TGTGCCAGCAGCCCGGGAGGTTATTCCGGGAGGGCCTACTACAATGAGCAGTTCTTC. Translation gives CASSPGGYSGRAYYNEQFF.

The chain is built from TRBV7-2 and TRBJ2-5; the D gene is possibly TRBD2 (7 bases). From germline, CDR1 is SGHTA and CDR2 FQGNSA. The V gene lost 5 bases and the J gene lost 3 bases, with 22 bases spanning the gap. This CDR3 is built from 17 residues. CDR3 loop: CASSLGGPGLTKETQYF. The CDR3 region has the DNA TGTGCCAGCAGCCTAGGGGGTCCGGGACTAACTAAAGAGACCCAGTACTTC.

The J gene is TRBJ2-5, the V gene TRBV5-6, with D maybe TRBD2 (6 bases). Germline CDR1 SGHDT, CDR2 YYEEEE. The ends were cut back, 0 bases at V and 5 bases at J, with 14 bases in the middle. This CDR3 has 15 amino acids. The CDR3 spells CASSLGYGRGETQYF. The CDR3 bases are TGTGCCAGCAGCTTGGGTTACGGGAGAGGTGAGACCCAGTACTTC.

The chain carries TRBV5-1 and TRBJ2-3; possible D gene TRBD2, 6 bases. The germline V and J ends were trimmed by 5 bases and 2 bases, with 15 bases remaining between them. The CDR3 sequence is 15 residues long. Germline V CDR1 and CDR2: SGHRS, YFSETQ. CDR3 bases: TGCGCCAGCAGACCGGGACTCCTAACCACAGATACGCAGTATTTT. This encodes CASRPGLLTTDTQYF. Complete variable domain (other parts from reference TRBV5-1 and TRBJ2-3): KAGVTQTPRYLIKTRGQQVTLSCSPISGHRSVSWYQQTPGQGLQFLFEYFSETQRNKGNFPGRFSGRQFSNSRSEMNVSTLELGDSALYLCASRPGLLTTDTQYFGPGTRLTVL.

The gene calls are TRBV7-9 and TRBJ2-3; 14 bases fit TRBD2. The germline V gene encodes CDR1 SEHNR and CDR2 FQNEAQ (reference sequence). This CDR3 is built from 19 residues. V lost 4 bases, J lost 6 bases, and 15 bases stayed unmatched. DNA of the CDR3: TGTGCCAGCAGCTGGGAGGGACTAGCGGGGGACCCGGGGCTTGATACGCAGTATTTT. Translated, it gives CASSWEGLAGDPGLDTQYF.

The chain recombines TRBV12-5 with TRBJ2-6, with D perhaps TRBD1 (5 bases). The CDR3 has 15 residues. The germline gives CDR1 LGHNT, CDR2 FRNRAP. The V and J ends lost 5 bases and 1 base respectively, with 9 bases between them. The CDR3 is CASGIGDSGANVLTF. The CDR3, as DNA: TGTGCTAGTGGTATAGGGGATTCTGGGGCCAACGTCCTGACTTTC.

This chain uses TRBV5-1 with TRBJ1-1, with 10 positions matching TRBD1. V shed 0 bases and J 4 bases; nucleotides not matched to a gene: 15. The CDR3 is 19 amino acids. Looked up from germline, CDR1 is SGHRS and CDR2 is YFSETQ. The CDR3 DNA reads TGCGCCAGCAGCTTGGAATGGGGCGGGACAGGGGCGAGGAGCACTGAAGCTTTCTTT. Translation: CASSLEWGGTGARSTEAFF.

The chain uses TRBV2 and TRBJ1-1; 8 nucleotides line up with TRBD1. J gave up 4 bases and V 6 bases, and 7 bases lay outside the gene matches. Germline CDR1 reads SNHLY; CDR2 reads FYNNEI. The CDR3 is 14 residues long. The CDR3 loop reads CASSVRGRVTEAFF. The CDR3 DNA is TGTGCCAGCAGCGTCAGGGGGCGCGTCACTGAAGCTTTCTTT.

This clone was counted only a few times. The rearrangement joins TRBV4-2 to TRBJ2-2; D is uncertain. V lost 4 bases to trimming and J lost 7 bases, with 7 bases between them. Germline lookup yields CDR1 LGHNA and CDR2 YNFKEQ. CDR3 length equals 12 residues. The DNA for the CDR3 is TGTGCCAGCAGCCTCCCCGGCGGGGAGCTGTTTTTT. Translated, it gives CASSLPGGELFF.

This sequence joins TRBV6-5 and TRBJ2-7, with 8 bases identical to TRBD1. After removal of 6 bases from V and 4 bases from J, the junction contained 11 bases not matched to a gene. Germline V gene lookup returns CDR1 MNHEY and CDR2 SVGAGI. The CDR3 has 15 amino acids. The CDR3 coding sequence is TGTGCCAGCAGCCCGGGGCAGGGGGCGGGTTACGAGCAGTACGTC. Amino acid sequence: CASSPGQGAGYEQYV.

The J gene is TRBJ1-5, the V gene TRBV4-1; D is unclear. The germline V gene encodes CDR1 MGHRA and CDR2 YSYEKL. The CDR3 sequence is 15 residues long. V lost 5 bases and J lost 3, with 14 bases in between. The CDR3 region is CASSSGKETNQPQHF. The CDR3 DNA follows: TGCGCCAGCAGCTCGGGGAAGGAGACCAATCAGCCCCAGCATTTT.

CDR3 coding DNA: TGCGCCAGCAGCTTGATGACTAGCGGGAGGTATGAGCAGTTCTTC. Translation gives CASSLMTSGRYEQFF. The rearrangement links TRBV5-1 to TRBJ2-1, with 13 nucleotides matching TRBD2. Per germline, CDR1 SGHRS and CDR2 YFSETQ. This CDR3 is 15 amino acids long. After removal of 1 base from V and 8 bases from J, the junction contained 3 bases not matched to a gene.

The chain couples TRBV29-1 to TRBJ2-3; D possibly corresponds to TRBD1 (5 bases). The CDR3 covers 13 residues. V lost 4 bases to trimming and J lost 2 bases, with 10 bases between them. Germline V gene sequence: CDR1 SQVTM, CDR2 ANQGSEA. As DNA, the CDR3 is TGCAGCGTTGCAGGGAAAGCCACAGATACGCAGTATTTT. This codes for CSVAGKATDTQYF.

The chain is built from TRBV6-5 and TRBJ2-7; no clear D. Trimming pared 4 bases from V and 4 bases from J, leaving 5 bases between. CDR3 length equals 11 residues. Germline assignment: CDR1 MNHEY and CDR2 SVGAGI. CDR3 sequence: CASSSQYEQYF. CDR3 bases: TGTGCCAGCAGTTCACAATACGAGCAGTACTTC.

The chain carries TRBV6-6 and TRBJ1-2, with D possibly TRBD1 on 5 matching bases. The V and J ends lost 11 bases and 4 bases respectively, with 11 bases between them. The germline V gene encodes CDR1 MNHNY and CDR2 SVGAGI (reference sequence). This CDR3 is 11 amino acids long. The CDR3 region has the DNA TGTGCCGGCGGGGGTGTCTATGGCTACACCTTC. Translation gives CAGGGVYGYTF.

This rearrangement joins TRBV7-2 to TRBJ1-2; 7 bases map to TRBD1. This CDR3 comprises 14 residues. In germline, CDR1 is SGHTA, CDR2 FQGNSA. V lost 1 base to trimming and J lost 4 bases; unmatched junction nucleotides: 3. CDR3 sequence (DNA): TGTGCCAGCAGCTTAGACAGGGGCACCTATGGCTACACCTTC. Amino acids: CASSLDRGTYGYTF.

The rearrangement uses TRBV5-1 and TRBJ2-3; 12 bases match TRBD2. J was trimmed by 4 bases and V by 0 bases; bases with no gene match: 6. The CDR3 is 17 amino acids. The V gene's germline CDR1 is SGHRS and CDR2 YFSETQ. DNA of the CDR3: TGCGCCAGCAGCTTGGTGCTAGCGGGGGGGCTGTCAGATACGCAGTATTTT. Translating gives CASSLVLAGGLSDTQYF.

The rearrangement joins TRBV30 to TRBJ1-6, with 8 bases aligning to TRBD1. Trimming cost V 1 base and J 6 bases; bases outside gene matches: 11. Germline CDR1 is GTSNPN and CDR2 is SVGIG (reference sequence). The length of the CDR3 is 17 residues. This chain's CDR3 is CAWSGTGSRIRNSPLHF. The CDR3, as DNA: TGTGCCTGGAGTGGGACAGGGTCAAGGATTCGTAATTCACCCCTCCACTTT. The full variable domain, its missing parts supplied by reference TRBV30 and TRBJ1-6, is SQTIHQWPATLVQPVGSPLSLECTVEGTSNPNLYWYRQAAGRGLQLLFYSVGIGQISSEVPQNLSASRPQDRQFILSSKKLLLSDSGFYLCAWSGTGSRIRNSPLHFGNGTRLTVT.

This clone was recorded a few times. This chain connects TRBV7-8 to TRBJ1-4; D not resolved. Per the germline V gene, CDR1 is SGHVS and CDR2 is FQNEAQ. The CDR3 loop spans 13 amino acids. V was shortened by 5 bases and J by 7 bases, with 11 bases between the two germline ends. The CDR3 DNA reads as TGTGCCAGCAGCCGGCCGACTCGTGAAAAACTGTTTTTT. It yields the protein CASSRPTREKLFF.

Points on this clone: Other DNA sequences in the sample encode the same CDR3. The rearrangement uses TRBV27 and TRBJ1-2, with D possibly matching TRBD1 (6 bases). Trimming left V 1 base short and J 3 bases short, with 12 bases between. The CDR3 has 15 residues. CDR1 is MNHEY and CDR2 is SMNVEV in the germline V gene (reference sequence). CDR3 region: CASSLWSGADYGYTF. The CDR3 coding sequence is TGTGCCAGCAGTTTATGGTCAGGGGCTGACTATGGCTACACCTTC.

The CDR3 DNA reads TGTGCCAGCAGTGCAGGTACCGGGGAGCTGTTTTTT. Residues: CASSAGTGELFF. This chain links TRBV12-3 or TRBV12-4 with TRBJ2-2; unclear D gene. Trimming removed 5 bases from V and 5 bases from J, with 6 bases in between. The CDR3 runs to 12 residues.

CDR3 protein: CASSNRQGGNEKLFF. The CDR3 coding sequence is TGTGCCAGCAGCAACCGACAGGGTGGTAATGAAAAACTGTTTTTT. The V call is TRBV11-3, the J call TRBJ1-4; 7 nucleotides line up with TRBD1. From germline, CDR1 is SGHNT and CDR2 YENEEA. V was pared by 5 bases and J by 4 bases, with 7 bases of the junction left unmatched. The length of the CDR3 is 15 residues.

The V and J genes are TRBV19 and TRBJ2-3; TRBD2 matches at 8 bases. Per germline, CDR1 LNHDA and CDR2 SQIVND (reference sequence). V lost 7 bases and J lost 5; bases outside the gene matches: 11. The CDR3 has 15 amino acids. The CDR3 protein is CASKRERGREDTQYF. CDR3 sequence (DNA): TGTGCCAGTAAGCGGGAGCGGGGTCGGGAAGATACGCAGTATTTT.